This T cell receptor (beta chain) was found in a study of shared clonotypes between healthy human individuals. Sequencing was performed with immunoSEQ multiplex PCR; in TCRdb, only in-frame clones are kept and a portion is missing. The data show some 2 million clones, roughly 94% seen once. V lost 3 bases and J lost 0, with 15 bases in between. The germline V gene encodes CDR1 SGHVS and CDR2 FQNEAQ. This CDR3 region has 16 residues. The CD4+ fraction was divided into a CD45RA+ naive subset and a CD45RA-negative memory subset. This sequence originates from a man between 18 and 29 years old in good health. The sample comprised naive CD4+ T cells sorted from blood. This sample's subset: CD45RA+ positively selected. The chain links TRBV7-8 to TRBJ2-7; D is perhaps TRBD1 or TRBD2 (5 bases each). CDR3 amino acids: CASSFSGSPSSYEQYF. CDR3 nucleotides: TGTGCCAGCAGCTTCTCAGGGAGCCCAAGCTCCTACGAGCAGTACTTC.